This T cell receptor beta chain was identified during a study of T cells in Graves' hyperthyroidism and ophthalmopathy (dated by TCRdb to about 2019). Looking at the study overall: To identify TCR V-J signatures that set the groups apart, the researchers used a discovery cohort of 100 patients, made up of 40 to 45 with Graves' ophthalmopathy and around 58 with stable Graves' hyperthyroidism. An independent validation cohort of around 19 hyperthyroidism patients and about 16 patients who later progressed to ophthalmopathy tested prospective prediction of ophthalmopathy. The 95 to 100 discovery patients were divided at random into training and test sets in a 7:3 ratio. In addition, the study compared T-cell repertoires in thyroid tissue and in blood from six Graves' hyperthyroidism patients. After blood sampling, hyperthyroidism patients were treated with methimazole at a starting dose of 30 mg daily, and ophthalmopathy patients were treated with high-dose intravenous methylprednisolone. The paper describes TCR Vbeta CDR3 sequencing of 140 or so peripheral blood samples, made up of 43 ophthalmopathy patients, 70 to 80 hyperthyroidism patients and approximately 17 progressor patients. The research as a whole found: No statistical method was used to set the sample size in advance, and investigators knew the group allocation. In validation, the model predicted progression to ophthalmopathy with 55% to 71% sensitivity and roughly 72% specificity, a median of 6.5 months before onset. Most expanded thyroid clonotypes (frequency above 0.001) were also found in blood, which suggests that blood repertoires may mirror thyroid immune responses. A model built on a 13 V-J signature distinguished ophthalmopathy from stable hyperthyroidism, reaching roughly 88% sensitivity and around 81% specificity in cross-validation and 80%/75% in testing.

CDR1 and CDR2 are read off the germline V gene as MNHEY and SVGEGT. Counted from cysteine to phenylalanine, this CDR3 has 12 amino acids. CDR3 DNA is the only sequence kept; it has 36 bases, read in frame from the first base. V and J are trimmed by 11 bases and 1 base, and the gene matches miss 5 bases of the junction. Any patient with an uncontrolled infection, another autoimmune disease, pregnancy or lactation was excluded. Clinical symptoms, serum thyroxine and TRAb, thyroid ultrasound, and orbital computed tomography formed the basis for the diagnoses. Total RNA was extracted with Trizol reagent, and quality was checked on an Agilent 2100 Bioanalyzer. Amplification of TCR beta CDR3 regions was carried out from RNA transcripts. For the first round of RT-PCR on the TCR CDR3, the HTBI primer set was used together with the Qiagen OneStep RT-PCR kit. Libraries were constructed in a second round of multiplex PCR, after which size selection and purification were performed. The libraries were sequenced on an Illumina HiSeq2000 using paired-end 100 bp reads. In the paper's pipeline: SOAPnuke was used to process the raw data, with reads discarded if the reads contained adapters or uncalled bases, had a mean Phred below 15, or lacked an exact constant-primer or identifier match. High-quality paired reads were merged using COPE v1.2.5, and each unique nucleotide sequence was defined as a clonotype. Clonotypes were aligned to IMGT TRBV, TRBD and TRBJ reference segments using MiTCR v1.1. Analysis was restricted to V-J combinations with a frequency above 0.0001, which covered 99% to 99.2% of repertoires. The TCS score was defined as F50 (clonal expansion) divided by E x V (chaos), with BLOSUM62-based TCRdist calculated between CDR3 peptides within each V-J. Welch's t-statistics and random forest reduced roughly 540 V-J features to about 13, which were used in a naive Bayes classifier (R e1071). The Morisita-Horn index was used to measure how similar the thyroid and blood repertoires were. The public reads were run again by TCRdb, first through fastp at Q25 and then through MiXCR, and only productive beta chains were kept. Identical CDR3 protein sequences are pooled into one entry, listed with their most common genes and DNA. The V and J calls here are based on TCRdb, not the publication. The sample table shows approximately 510,000 distinct CDR3 sequences, and around 43% are seen once. Approximately 44% of the sample is taken by the ten largest.

In the case of this clonotype: The clone's antigen remains unknown. This could be a read error, since a much larger clone is one nucleotide away.

The TCR comes from an adult woman with Graves' disease, either hyperthyroidism or ophthalmopathy (not recorded which). Recombination joined TRBV6-2 or TRBV6-3 with TRBJ2-7; 7 middle bases align to TRBD2. Sample: peripheral blood or thyroid tissue (not recorded which). The nucleotide sequence is TGTGCCCACGGCGGGGGATCCTACGAGCAGTACTTC. Its protein is CAHGGGSYEQYF.